The sequence of this T cell receptor beta chain was determined in a study of low-dose radiotherapy and immunotherapy resistance in tumors. Germline assignment: CDR1 MDHEN and CDR2 SYDVKM. V gave up 4 bases and J gave up 7 bases, with 15 bases separating them. CDR3 length equals 14 residues. Time point given: after trial treatment. As for treatment: LDRT plus nivolumab, ipilimumab, low-dose cyclophosphamide and aspirin (RACIN trial). A constant-region primer paired with the V-primer adapter amplified TCRs over about 20 PCR cycles. TCRdb used MiXCR to reprocess the reads, holding one entry per CDR3 protein. The repertoire holds approximately 52,000 distinct CDR3 sequences, with 33% as singletons. This clonotype was seen many times.

Sequenced material: PBMCs, taken after low-dose radiotherapy plus immunotherapy. The source of this sequence is a male donor with rectosigmoid adenocarcinoma. The J gene is TRBJ2-3, the V gene TRBV28; D is uncertain. The CDR3 DNA reads TGTGCCAGCAGTTCCGGACGGTTTCTGAATACGCAGTATTTT. Amino acid sequence: CASSSGRFLNTQYF.